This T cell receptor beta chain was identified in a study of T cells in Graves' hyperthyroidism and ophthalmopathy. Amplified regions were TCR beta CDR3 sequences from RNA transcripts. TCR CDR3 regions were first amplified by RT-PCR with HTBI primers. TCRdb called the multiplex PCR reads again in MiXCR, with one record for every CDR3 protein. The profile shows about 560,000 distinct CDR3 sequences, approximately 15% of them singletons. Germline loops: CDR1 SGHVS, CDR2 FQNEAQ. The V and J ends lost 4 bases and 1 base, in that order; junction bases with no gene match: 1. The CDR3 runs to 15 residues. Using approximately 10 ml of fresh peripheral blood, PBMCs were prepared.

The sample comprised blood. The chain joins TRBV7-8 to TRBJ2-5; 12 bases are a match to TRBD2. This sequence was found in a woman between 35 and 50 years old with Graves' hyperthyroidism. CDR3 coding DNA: TGTGCCAGCAGCTCGACTAGCGGGGGCCAAGAGACCCAGTACTTC. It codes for CASSSTSGGQETQYF.